Listed here are 8 T cell receptor beta chains from one sample, sequenced in a study of cytomegalovirus exposure and HLA in healthy donors. The PCR was carried out with 60 Vbeta primers and 13 Jbeta primers. Sequencing was performed with immunoSEQ multiplex PCR; in TCRdb, only in-frame clones are kept and a portion is missing. The sample includes about 190,000 clones, around 90% seen only once; the top ten take roughly 1.9%. The sample comprised PBMCs. These receptors all stem from a woman between 18 and 29 years old in good health and CMV-seronegative.

The chain combines TRBV29-1 with TRBJ2-5; 7 bases agree with TRBD1. Unmatched junction bases numbered 8, after V lost 4 bases and J lost 6 bases. Germline CDR1 reads SQVTM; CDR2 reads ANQGSEA. CDR3 size: 13 residues. In DNA form, the CDR3 reads TGCAGCGTTGGCTGGAACAGGGGAAAGACCCAGTACTTC. Protein: CSVGWNRGKTQYF. Looking up the rest from reference TRBV29-1 and TRBJ2-5 gives the full variable domain: SAVISQKPSRDICQRGTSLTIQCQVDSQVTMMFWYRQQPGQSLTLIATANQGSEATYESGFVIDKFPISRPNLTFSTLTVSNMSPEDSSIYLCSVGWNRGKTQYFGPGTRLLVL.

The chain has TRBV7-8 and TRBJ1-1, with TRBD1 identical over 7 bases. CDR1 SGHVS and CDR2 FQNEAQ come from the germline V gene. The V gene end was trimmed by 5 bases and the J gene end by 0 bases; junction bases not matched to a gene: 9. The CDR3 covers 16 residues. The CDR3 bases are TGTGCCAGCAGCCAACGGGGGCAGGGGGTGAACACTGAAGCTTTCTTT. Residues: CASSQRGQGVNTEAFF.

The sample holds one count of this clone. The rearrangement joins TRBV7-6 to TRBJ2-7; TRBD1 might be the D (5 bases). The CDR3 is 15 residues long. Trimming pared 2 bases from V and 0 bases from J, leaving 11 bases between. CDR1 and CDR2 (germline): SGHVS, FNYEAQ. This CDR3 reads CASSLTGASSYEQYF. The CDR3 DNA sequence: TGTGCCAGCAGCTTAACTGGGGCCTCCTCCTACGAGCAGTACTTC.

The chain couples TRBV14 to TRBJ1-2; TRBD1 matches at 7 bases. Germline V CDR1 and CDR2: SGHDN, FVKESK. CDR3 length: 15 amino acids. V shed 5 bases and J 5 bases; nucleotides not matched to a gene: 11. CDR3 protein: CASSATTDRDYGYTF. DNA of the CDR3: TGTGCCAGCAGCGCAACCACCGACAGGGATTATGGCTACACCTTC.

The CDR3: CATSRDRDSYEQYF. The DNA of the CDR3 is TGTGCCACCAGCAGAGATCGAGACTCCTACGAGCAGTACTTC. The chain employs TRBV15 and TRBJ2-7; D ambiguous. V was clipped by 0 bases and J by 0 bases, with 6 bases between them. Germline V gives CDR1 LNHNV, CDR2 YYDKDF (reference sequence). This CDR3 region has 14 residues.

This chain joins TRBV5-1 and TRBJ2-7; perhaps TRBD2 as D (6 bases). The CDR3 runs 16 residues. Trimming stripped 3 bases from V and 4 bases from J, with 20 bases between. Germline CDR1 reads SGHRS; CDR2 reads YFSETQ. CDR3 in DNA: TGCGCCAGCAGCTCGCGGGGTTCGGGACTGATATACGAGCAGTACTTC. This translates into CASSSRGSGLIYEQYF.

The V call is TRBV18, the J call TRBJ1-2; TRBD1 agrees at 9 bases. This CDR3 is built from 15 residues. The germline gives CDR1 KGHSH, CDR2 LQKENI. With V trimmed by 2 bases and J by 6 bases, 7 bases remained unmatched. CDR3 sequence reads: CASSPGAGQGNGYTF. CDR3 coding DNA: TGTGCCAGCTCACCAGGAGCGGGACAGGGAAATGGCTACACCTTC.

The CDR3 DNA follows: TGTGCCTGCCCGTCGGGTAGCGGGGGAGAGACCCAGTACTTC. Translating it yields CACPSGSGGETQYF. The V and J genes are TRBV30 and TRBJ2-5; TRBD2 aligns across 9 bases. This CDR3 comprises 14 residues. The germline CDR1 and CDR2 sequences are GTSNPN and SVGIG (reference sequence). With 6 bases clipped from V and 4 bases from J, the junction kept 9 bases outside the gene matches.